This T cell receptor beta chain is from a study of patients and donors after allogeneic stem cell transplantation. TCRdb called the RT-PCR reads again in MiXCR, with one record for every CDR3 protein. Found here are about 8,800 distinct CDR3 sequences, under 5% of them singletons; the top ten hold about 20%. This clonotype is medium-sized within its sample. The sequence was obtained from a human donor who was either an allogeneic HSCT recipient or a stem cell or donor lymphocyte infusion donor (not recorded which). It is not recorded whose cells these are; they may come from a transplant donor. The sequenced sample consisted of blood, either unsorted or a sorted T cell fraction (not recorded which).

The CDR3 loop reads CATSDPGTVETQYF. CDR3 nucleotides: TGTGCCACCAGTGACCCCGGGACAGTAGAGACCCAGTACTTC. The rearrangement links TRBV24-1 to TRBJ2-5, with 7 bases lining up with TRBD1. The CDR3 totals 14 residues. Trimming at V came to 4 bases and at J to 4 bases, leaving 5 bases not matched to a gene. The germline gives CDR1 KGHDR, CDR2 SFDVKD.